The clone carrying this TCR beta chain was recorded many times. Its antigen is as yet unknown. From RNA, the CDR3 regions of TCR beta chains were amplified and sequenced. HTBI-primed RT-PCR formed the first round, and a multiplex PCR formed the second. TCRdb passed the multiplex PCR reads through MiXCR, listing each CDR3 protein once. The sample has about half a million distinct CDR3 sequences, over 13% seen once. This sample is drawn from a study of Graves' ophthalmopathy and Graves' hyperthyroidism. The study, taken as a whole, reports: Its predictions of ophthalmopathy progression gave the model 70.59% sensitivity and 72% to 85% specificity.

Germline lookup yields CDR1 LNHNV and CDR2 YYDKDF (reference sequence). The CDR3 is 13 amino acids. V lost 5 bases and J lost 0, with 8 bases in between. Other autoimmune disease, uncontrolled infection, pregnancy and lactation led to exclusion. This chain joins TRBV15 and TRBJ2-7; D call uncertain. The clonotype was recovered from a woman aged 25 to 39 with Graves' ophthalmopathy. Sequences were obtained from blood. The CDR3 DNA sequence: TGTGCCACCAGCGAGTATAGCTCCTACGAGCAGTACTTC. As protein: CATSEYSSYEQYF.